These 30 T cell receptor beta chains were all obtained from the same sample, sequenced in a study of cytomegalovirus exposure and HLA in healthy donors. Primers included in the PCR were 60 Vbeta and 13 Jbeta primers. Sequencing used immunoSEQ multiplex PCR; TCRdb keeps in-frame clones, though not all of them. In the table there are about 110,000 clones, more than 70% of which are singletons. Source material: PBMCs. These receptors were taken from a man aged 40-49 years in good health and CMV-seronegative.

The chain couples TRBV6-5 to TRBJ2-5; D uncertain. Germline CDR1 MNHEY, CDR2 SVGAGI. This CDR3 spans 14 amino acids. Trimming left V 0 bases short and J 0 bases short, with 5 bases between. This CDR3 is CASSYSGHQETQYF. CDR3 in DNA: TGTGCCAGCAGTTACTCGGGCCACCAAGAGACCCAGTACTTC.

This chain uses TRBV23-1 with TRBJ2-5, with 7 bases aligning to TRBD1. TRBV23-1 is designated an ORF whose function remains uncertain. This CDR3 spans 15 amino acids. The V and J ends lost 2 bases and 4 bases, in that order; junction bases with no gene match: 7. CDR3 protein: CASSQTKDRVETQYF. The CDR3 DNA reads as TGCGCCAGCAGTCAAACAAAAGACAGGGTAGAGACCCAGTACTTC.

This clone appeared a single time. V gene TRBV2 combines with J gene TRBJ1-2; TRBD1 is a possible D gene (6 bases). The CDR3 sequence is 14 residues long. V was clipped by 6 bases and J by 8 bases, with 19 bases between them. Germline V CDR1 and CDR2: SNHLY, FYNNEI. CDR3 coding DNA: TGTGCCAGCAGCCGCCAGGGGCCGGGTGGGGGCTACACCTTC. It encodes CASSRQGPGGGYTF.

This chain joins TRBV11-2 and TRBJ2-2, with 9 bases aligning to TRBD2. The CDR3 is made up of 14 amino acids. Germline CDR1 is SGHAT and CDR2 is FQNNGV. After removal of 5 bases from V and 5 bases from J, the junction contained 3 bases not matched to a gene. The CDR3 DNA is TGTGCCAGCAGCATTAGCGGGGGAACCGGGGAGCTGTTTTTT. This codes for CASSISGGTGELFF.

A remark on this clone: In the same sample, other DNA sequences code for this CDR3. This chain connects TRBV5-1 to TRBJ2-5; 11 nucleotides line up with TRBD2. After removal of 2 bases from V and 2 bases from J, the junction contained 2 bases not matched to a gene. The CDR3 totals 15 residues. Per germline, CDR1 SGHRS and CDR2 YFSETQ. The CDR3 sequence: CASSLGTSGQETQYF. CDR3 nucleotides: TGCGCCAGCAGCTTAGGGACTAGCGGTCAAGAGACCCAGTACTTC.

The chain carries TRBV4-2 and TRBJ2-3; perhaps TRBD2 as D (6 bases). Per germline, CDR1 LGHNA and CDR2 YNFKEQ. There are 16 residues in the CDR3. V gave up 4 bases and J gave up 1 base, with 15 bases separating them. CDR3 sequence: CASSPRTSGGTDTQYF. CDR3 in DNA: TGTGCCAGCAGCCCGCGGACATCGGGGGGCACAGATACGCAGTATTTT.

In DNA, the CDR3 is TGTGCCAGCAGTGACAACAGGGCCCCAGGGACGCAGTATTTT. Translation: CASSDNRAPGTQYF. The rearrangement links TRBV6-5 to TRBJ2-3, with TRBD1 as a possible D gene (6 bases). CDR3 size: 14 residues. Germline lookup yields CDR1 MNHEY and CDR2 SVGAGI. Trimming took 5 bases from V and 9 from J, leaving 18 bases between them.

This chain links TRBV9 with TRBJ2-1; D possibly corresponds to TRBD2 (6 bases). The V gene lost 0 bases and the J gene lost 1 base, with 8 bases spanning the gap. CDR1 and CDR2 from the germline V gene are SGDLS and YYNGEE. This CDR3 spans 15 amino acids. Here the CDR3 reads CASSVGGGSYNEQFF. The CDR3 DNA reads as TGTGCCAGCAGCGTAGGTGGGGGGTCCTACAATGAGCAGTTCTTC.

This clone appeared once. V gene TRBV7-2 combines with J gene TRBJ2-3; TRBD2 matches 9 bases. J gave up 0 bases and V 1 base, and 5 bases lay outside the gene matches. CDR1 and CDR2 from the germline V gene are SGHTA and FQGNSA. This CDR3 comprises 17 residues. The CDR3 sequence: CASSLGGGGVSTDTQYF. For the CDR3, the DNA is TGTGCCAGCAGCTTAGGGGGCGGGGGGGTAAGCACAGATACGCAGTATTTT.

This clone appeared once. V usage is TRBV2 and J usage is TRBJ2-1; no firm D call. The ends were cut back, 3 bases at V and 4 bases at J, with 10 bases in the middle. This CDR3 is built from 14 residues. The germline V gene encodes CDR1 SNHLY and CDR2 FYNNEI. CDR3 DNA: TGTGCCAGCAGTGAGATCTTCCAGTACAATGAGCAGTTCTTC. Translating gives CASSEIFQYNEQFF.

The chain carries TRBV5-4 and TRBJ1-1; the D is unclear. Germline assignment: CDR1 SGHNT and CDR2 YYREEE (reference sequence). The V end lost 0 bases, the J end lost 0 bases, and 15 bases lay between the germline ends. This CDR3 contains 17 residues. The CDR3 spells CASSLAGRARLNTEAFF. In nucleotides, the CDR3 is TGTGCCAGCAGCTTGGCCGGGAGGGCCAGACTGAACACTGAAGCTTTCTTT.

In this sample, this clone turned up a few times. The V gene is TRBV2, the J gene TRBJ1-2, with D hard to call. V lost 4 bases, J lost 8 bases, and 14 bases lay in between. CDR1 and CDR2 (germline): SNHLY, FYNNEI. There are 13 residues in the CDR3. This CDR3 reads CASSGRVREGYTF. The DNA of the CDR3 is TGTGCCAGCAGTGGTCGAGTGCGAGAAGGCTACACCTTC. Full variable domain (missing parts from reference TRBV2 and TRBJ1-2): EPEVTQTPSHQVTQMGQEVILRCVPISNHLYFYWYRQILGQKVEFLVSFYNNEISEKSEIFDDQFSVERPDGSNFTLKIRSTKLEDSAMYFCASSGRVREGYTFGSGTRLTVV.

This clone occurred a few times. This chain uses TRBV19 with TRBJ2-1, with a tentative D call TRBD2 (6 bases). The V end was cut by 6 bases, the J end by 4 bases, with 13 bases between. The CDR3 runs 14 residues. Per the germline V gene, CDR1 is LNHDA and CDR2 is SQIVND (reference sequence). The CDR3 here is CASRSPGAYNEQFF. In DNA form, the CDR3 reads TGTGCCAGTAGGTCCCCGGGAGCGTACAATGAGCAGTTCTTC.

Concerning this clone itself: Other DNA sequences in this specimen translate into the identical CDR3. The CDR3, as DNA: TGTGCCAGCAGTGAGAGCGGGGGGGCGGGATACAATGAGCAGTTCTTC. It encodes CASSESGGAGYNEQFF. The V and J genes are TRBV2 and TRBJ2-1, with 10 bases matching TRBD2. CDR1 is SNHLY, CDR2 FYNNEI, per germline. The CDR3 loop spans 16 amino acids. V lost 3 bases, J lost 4 bases, and 6 bases stayed unmatched.

This chain links TRBV10-2 with TRBJ1-5; TRBD1 might be the D (5 bases). The germline gives CDR1 WSHSY, CDR2 SAAADI. Trimming pared 6 bases from V and 5 bases from J, leaving 14 bases between. There are 14 residues in the CDR3. Here the CDR3 reads CASRKLGEDQPQHF. The CDR3 nucleotides are TGCGCCAGCAGGAAGTTAGGGGAGGATCAGCCCCAGCATTTT.

The chain carries TRBV5-1 and TRBJ2-7, with D possibly TRBD2 on 7 matching bases. The CDR3 has 14 residues. The germline CDR1 and CDR2 sequences are SGHRS and YFSETQ. V was clipped by 0 bases and J by 5 bases, with 12 bases between them. CDR3 bases: TGCGCCAGCAGCTTGGAGGCGGGGGCCAACGAGCAGTACTTC. Amino acid sequence: CASSLEAGANEQYF.

The rearrangement uses TRBV4-2 and TRBJ1-2; D possibly corresponds to TRBD1 (5 bases). This CDR3 is built from 14 residues. The germline V gene encodes CDR1 LGHNA and CDR2 YNFKEQ. Trimming cost V 1 base and J 6 bases, with 12 bases left between them. DNA of the CDR3: TGTGCCAGCAGCCAAGCCGGGGGTAGGGATGGCTACACCTTC. Translated, it gives CASSQAGGRDGYTF.

CDR3 DNA: TGTGCCAGCAGCGTGGCCGAAACCCCATGGGCAGGGAGGAACCAAGAGACCCAGTACTTC. Translating gives CASSVAETPWAGRNQETQYF. The V call is TRBV9, the J call TRBJ2-5; TRBD2 might be the D (6 bases). This CDR3 has 20 amino acids. V lost 2 bases to trimming and J lost 0 bases, with 26 bases between them. CDR1 and CDR2 (germline): SGDLS, YYNGEE.

This rearrangement joins TRBV6-5 to TRBJ2-3; D unclear. V lost 3 bases to trimming and J lost 0 bases, with 13 bases between them. This CDR3 is built from 16 residues. Germline CDR1 reads MNHEY; CDR2 reads SVGAGI. The CDR3 coding sequence is TGTGCCAGCAGTTATAGATCCGCTCCTAGCACAGATACGCAGTATTTT. It yields the protein CASSYRSAPSTDTQYF.

The CDR3 region has the DNA TGTGCCAGCCAAAGCGGGGGGGCTAGGTATGAGCAGTTCTTC. Amino acids: CASQSGGARYEQFF. The V gene is TRBV6-5, the J gene TRBJ2-1, with 10 positions matching TRBD2. This CDR3 has 14 residues. Per the germline V gene, CDR1 is MNHEY and CDR2 is SVGAGI. The V and J ends lost 8 bases and 8 bases, in that order; junction bases with no gene match: 9.

The chain is built from TRBV5-1 and TRBJ2-2; TRBD2 matches 12 bases. The CDR3 runs 19 residues. The V and J ends lost 0 bases and 0 bases, in that order; junction bases with no gene match: 6. Germline lookup yields CDR1 SGHRS and CDR2 YFSETQ. The CDR3 here is CASSLAVLAGGANTGELFF. CDR3 coding DNA: TGCGCCAGCAGCTTGGCCGTACTAGCGGGGGGCGCGAACACCGGGGAGCTGTTTTTT. Full variable domain (remainder filled in from reference TRBV5-1 and TRBJ2-2): KAGVTQTPRYLIKTRGQQVTLSCSPISGHRSVSWYQQTPGQGLQFLFEYFSETQRNKGNFPGRFSGRQFSNSRSEMNVSTLELGDSALYLCASSLAVLAGGANTGELFFGEGSRLTVL.

This CDR3 reads CASSSSYSGTEAFF. The DNA for the CDR3 is TGTGCCAGCAGCAGTAGCTATAGTGGCACTGAAGCTTTCTTT. The chain has TRBV9 and TRBJ1-1; D is undetermined. Trimming removed 4 bases from V and 4 bases from J, with 14 bases in between. The CDR3 extends over 14 amino acids. The germline gives CDR1 SGDLS, CDR2 YYNGEE. The complete variable domain, with remaining parts taken from reference TRBV9 and TRBJ1-1, reads DSGVTQTPKHLITATGQRVTLRCSPRSGDLSVYWYQQSLDQGLQFLIQYYNGEERAKGNILERFSAQQFPDLHSELNLSSLELGDSALYFCASSSSYSGTEAFFGQGTRLTVV.

This clone appeared a few times. The V and J genes are TRBV6-1 and TRBJ1-5, with D possibly TRBD1 on 6 matching bases. Per the germline V gene, CDR1 is MNHNS and CDR2 is SASEGT. Trimming took off 4 bases at V and 4 bases at J, with 17 bases between the two ends. The CDR3 is 16 residues long. The CDR3 coding sequence is TGTGCCAGCAGTGGGTTAATGGGGGCAGGGAATCAGCCCCAGCATTTT. Translation: CASSGLMGAGNQPQHF.

This clone has only one observation. The V gene is TRBV5-6, the J gene TRBJ1-2; D remains ambiguous. The CDR3 totals 14 residues. Germline CDR1 and CDR2: SGHDT and YYEEEE. The germline V and J ends were trimmed by 2 bases and 8 bases, with 16 bases remaining between them. CDR3 nucleotide sequence: TGTGCCAGCAGCTTCTCCCGCCCAACTATGGGCTACACCTTC. This encodes CASSFSRPTMGYTF.

The rearrangement joins TRBV10-1 to TRBJ2-7; TRBD2 agrees at 9 bases. CDR1 and CDR2 (germline): WNHNN, SYGVQD (reference sequence). There are 15 residues in the CDR3. Losses at the gene ends were 6 bases for V and 2 bases for J; bases not matched to a gene: 8. Here the CDR3 DNA reads TGCGCCAGCAGCTTCCGACTAGCGGTCCCCTACGAGCAGTACTTC. Translating it yields CASSFRLAVPYEQYF.

The rearrangement joins TRBV11-2 to TRBJ2-3, with TRBD1 matching over 7 bases. The CDR3 loop spans 13 amino acids. CDR1 is SGHAT and CDR2 is FQNNGV in the germline V gene. V shed 5 bases, J shed 6 bases, and the junction held 5 bases outside the gene matches. The chain's CDR3 is CASSRAGGDTQYF. As DNA, the CDR3 is TGTGCCAGCAGCCGAGCAGGGGGTGATACGCAGTATTTT.

The chain is built from TRBV4-1 and TRBJ2-7; D is ambiguous. V lost 2 bases and J lost 4, with 9 bases in between. There are 13 residues in the CDR3. Germline V gene sequence: CDR1 MGHRA, CDR2 YSYEKL. The CDR3 protein is CASSQSPFYEQYF. CDR3 sequence (DNA): TGCGCCAGCAGCCAATCCCCGTTTTACGAGCAGTACTTC.

The CDR3 region is CTSSRPQGANQPQHF. The CDR3 DNA is TGCACCAGCAGCCGACCACAGGGGGCTAATCAGCCCCAGCATTTT. J is TRBJ1-5 and V is TRBV1; TRBD1 is taken as the D call from the table, unchecked against the DNA. TRBV1 is a known pseudogene. CDR3 length: 15 residues.

J is TRBJ2-2 and V is TRBV27; 7 nucleotides match TRBD2. In germline, CDR1 is MNHEY, CDR2 SMNVEV (reference sequence). J lost 3 bases, V lost 6 bases, and 10 bases had no gene match. The length of the CDR3 is 16 residues. The CDR3 bases are TGTGCCAGCAGCCGAATCGGACTAGTCGACACCGGGGAGCTGTTTTTT. This codes for CASSRIGLVDTGELFF.

The chain employs TRBV5-4 and TRBJ1-3; no reliable D call. CDR1 and CDR2 (germline): SGHNT, YYREEE (reference sequence). V dropped 0 bases and J dropped 0 bases, with 10 bases sitting between them. CDR3 length: 16 residues. The DNA for the CDR3 is TGTGCCAGCAGCTTGGGCAACTTGGTCTCTGGAAACACCATATATTTT. This gives the protein CASSLGNLVSGNTIYF.